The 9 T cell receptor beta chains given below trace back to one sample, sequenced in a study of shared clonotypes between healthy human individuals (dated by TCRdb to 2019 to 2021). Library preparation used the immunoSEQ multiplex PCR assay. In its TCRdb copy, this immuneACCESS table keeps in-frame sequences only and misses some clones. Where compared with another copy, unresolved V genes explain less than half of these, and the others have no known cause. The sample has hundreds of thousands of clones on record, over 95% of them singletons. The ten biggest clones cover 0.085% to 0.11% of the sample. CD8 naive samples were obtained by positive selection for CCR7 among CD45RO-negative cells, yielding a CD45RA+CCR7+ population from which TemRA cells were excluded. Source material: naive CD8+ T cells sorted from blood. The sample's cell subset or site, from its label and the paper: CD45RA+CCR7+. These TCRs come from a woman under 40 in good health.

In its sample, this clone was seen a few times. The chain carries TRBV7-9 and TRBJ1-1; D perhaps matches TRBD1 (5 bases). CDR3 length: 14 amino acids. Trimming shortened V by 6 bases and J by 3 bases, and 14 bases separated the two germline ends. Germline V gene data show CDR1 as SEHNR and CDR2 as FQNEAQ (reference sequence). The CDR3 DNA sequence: TGTGCCAGCAGTCCCGGCGGGGGGGACACTGAAGCTTTCTTT. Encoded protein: CASSPGGGDTEAFF.

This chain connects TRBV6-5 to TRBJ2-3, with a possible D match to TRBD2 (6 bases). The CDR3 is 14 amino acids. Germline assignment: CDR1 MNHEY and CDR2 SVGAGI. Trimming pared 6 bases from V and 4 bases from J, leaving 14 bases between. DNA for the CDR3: TGTGCCAGCAGAGGGACTTCTGGGGCAGATACGCAGTATTTT. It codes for CASRGTSGADTQYF.

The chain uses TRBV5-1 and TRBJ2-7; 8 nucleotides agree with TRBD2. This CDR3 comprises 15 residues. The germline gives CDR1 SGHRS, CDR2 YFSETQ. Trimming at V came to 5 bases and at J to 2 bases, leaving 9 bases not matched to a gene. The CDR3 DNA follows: TGCGCCAGCAGAGTGCTAGCGGGCGCTACCTACGAGCAGTACTTC. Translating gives CASRVLAGATYEQYF.

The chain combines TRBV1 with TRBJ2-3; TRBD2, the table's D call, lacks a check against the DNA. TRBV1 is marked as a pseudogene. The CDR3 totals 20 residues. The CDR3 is CTSSQVSLAGGKFGADTQYF. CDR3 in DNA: TGCACCAGCAGCCAAGTTAGTCTAGCGGGAGGAAAATTCGGGGCAGATACGCAGTATTTT.

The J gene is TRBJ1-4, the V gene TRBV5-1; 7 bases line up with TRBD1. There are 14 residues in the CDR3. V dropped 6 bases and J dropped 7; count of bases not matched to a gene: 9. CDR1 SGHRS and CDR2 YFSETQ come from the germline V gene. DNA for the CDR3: TGCGCCAGCACCAGGACAGGTCCCAGTGAAAAACTGTTTTTT. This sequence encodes CASTRTGPSEKLFF.

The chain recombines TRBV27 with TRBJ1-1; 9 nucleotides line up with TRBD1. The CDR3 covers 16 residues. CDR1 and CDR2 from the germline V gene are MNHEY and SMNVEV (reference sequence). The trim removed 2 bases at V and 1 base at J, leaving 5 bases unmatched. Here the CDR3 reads CASSLVTGGENTEAFF. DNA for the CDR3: TGTGCCAGCAGTTTAGTAACAGGGGGCGAGAACACTGAAGCTTTCTTT.

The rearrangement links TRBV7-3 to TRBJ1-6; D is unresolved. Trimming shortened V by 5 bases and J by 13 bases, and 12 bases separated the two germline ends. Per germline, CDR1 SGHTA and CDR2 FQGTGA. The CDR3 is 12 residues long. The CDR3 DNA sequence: TGTGCCAGCAGCCGATCGGCGGCCCCCCTCCACTTT. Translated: CASSRSAAPLHF.

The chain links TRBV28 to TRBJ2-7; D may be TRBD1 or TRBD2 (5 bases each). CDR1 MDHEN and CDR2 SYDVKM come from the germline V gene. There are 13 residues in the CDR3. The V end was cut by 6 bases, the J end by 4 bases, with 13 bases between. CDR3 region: CASSSGTNYEQYF. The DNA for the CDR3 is TGTGCCAGCAGCTCCGGGACGAATTACGAGCAGTACTTC.

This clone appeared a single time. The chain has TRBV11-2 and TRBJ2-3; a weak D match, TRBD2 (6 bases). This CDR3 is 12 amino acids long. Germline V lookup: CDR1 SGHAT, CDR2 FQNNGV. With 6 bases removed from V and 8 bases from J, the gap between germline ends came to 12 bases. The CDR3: CASSSGAGTQYF. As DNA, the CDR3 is TGTGCCAGCAGTTCTGGAGCGGGTACGCAGTATTTT.